This TCR beta chain was documented in a study of T cell repertoires in cytomegalovirus infection. Study-wide background: HLA-B-restricted CMV epitopes that are well studied, plus recently identified HLA-C-restricted ones, were used by the study.

Study-level results: Predominance within the ex vivo response was attributable to HLA-C-restricted CMV-specific TCR beta clonotypes.

A note on this clonotype: Its antigen is unknown.

TCRdb re-called the reads with MiXCR, one entry per CDR3 protein. In the table there are about half a million distinct CDR3 sequences, roughly a third of which are singletons. Germline V CDR1 and CDR2: LGHNA, YSLEER. Losses at the gene ends were 4 bases for V and 6 bases for J; bases not matched to a gene: 6. CDR3 length: 15 amino acids. The material was cultured PBMCs, obtained from culture after CMV antigen stimulation. This sequence originates from a human donor in good health (CMV status not recorded). Some clones in this sample may be carry-over from other donors' samples. The J gene is TRBJ2-3, the V gene TRBV4-3; the match to TRBD2 covers 11 bases. The CDR3 is CASSPQLAGVDTQYF. The CDR3 DNA reads TGCGCCAGCAGCCCACAACTAGCGGGAGTGGATACGCAGTATTTT.